These 30 T cell receptor beta chains came from one sample sequenced in a study of CXCR3-negative and CXCR3-positive naive CD8 T cells. The method, 5' RACE with UMI labels, was used to prepare the TRB cDNA libraries. TCRdb re-called the 5' RACE reads, yielding one record per CDR3 amino acid sequence without DNA. Seen in this sample are over 100,000 distinct CDR3 sequences; the ten most common clones hold less than 0.55%. Specimen: naive CXCR3- CD8+ T cells from blood. Documented subset: CD45RO-CCR7+CD27+CD95- naive CD8+ T cells lacking CXCR3 (TNR3-). Receptors were obtained from a human donor in good health. Some clones in this sample may be carry-over from other donors' samples.

CDR3 amino acids: CAISESGDRVRNEQFF. The chain couples TRBV10-3 to TRBJ2-1; absent DNA, TCRdb's TRBD1 call cannot be checked. The CDR3 loop spans 16 amino acids. The germline V gene encodes CDR1 ENHRY and CDR2 SYGVKD.

The chain carries TRBV19 and TRBJ2-1; checking the TCRdb D call of TRBD1 is not possible without DNA. Germline V CDR1 and CDR2: LNHDA, SQIVND (reference sequence). This CDR3 is 17 amino acids long. The CDR3 sequence: CASSIGVGDSSYNEQFF.

The chain employs TRBV19 and TRBJ2-7. The V gene's germline CDR1 is LNHDA and CDR2 SQIVND (reference sequence). This CDR3 is 15 amino acids long. The CDR3 loop reads CASRLRENSFYEQYF.

The V gene is TRBV24-1, the J gene TRBJ2-1; no DNA is available, so the TRBD2 call from TCRdb remains unchecked. This CDR3 region has 16 residues. The V gene's germline CDR1 is KGHDR and CDR2 SFDVKD. CDR3 loop: CATSGHAGETYNEQFF.

V and J are TRBV7-6 and TRBJ2-7; the TRBD1 assignment by TCRdb is unverifiable without DNA. Germline lookup yields CDR1 SGHVS and CDR2 FNYEAQ. This CDR3 spans 17 amino acids. CDR3 protein: CASSPTLDRGKAYEQYF.

The chain joins TRBV6-6 to TRBJ2-7; TCRdb reports TRBD1, a call that lacks DNA to check it against. Germline loops: CDR1 MNHNY, CDR2 SVGAGI (reference sequence). This CDR3 contains 15 residues. The chain's CDR3 is CASSYSNRPRYEQYF.

The rearrangement uses TRBV5-1 and TRBJ2-1; without DNA, the TCRdb call of TRBD2 cannot be checked. The germline gives CDR1 SGHRS, CDR2 YFSETQ. This CDR3 has 15 residues. This CDR3 is CASSLSQRRANEQFF.

The chain links TRBV20-1 to TRBJ2-1; TCRdb's D call, TRBD2, is unchecked because there is no DNA. Per the germline V gene, CDR1 is DFQATT and CDR2 is SNEGSKA (reference sequence). This CDR3 is 14 amino acids long. Here the CDR3 reads CSASTGLTTMQQFF.

The rearrangement joins TRBV29-1 to TRBJ2-1. Per germline, CDR1 SQVTM and CDR2 ANQGSEA. The length of the CDR3 is 14 residues. The chain's CDR3 is CSAVPTSSYNEQFF.

This sequence joins TRBV12-3 or TRBV12-4 and TRBJ2-2; TCRdb outputs TRBD1, but without DNA this stays unchecked. This CDR3 is built from 14 residues. The CDR3 loop reads CASSPTESTGELFF.

The chain uses TRBV12-3 or TRBV12-4 and TRBJ1-1. There are 12 residues in the CDR3. CDR3 region: CASGDRNTEAFF.

This chain connects TRBV20-1 to TRBJ2-7; checking the TCRdb D call of TRBD2 is not possible without DNA. The CDR3 is made up of 13 amino acids. Germline V CDR1 and CDR2: DFQATT, SNEGSKA (reference sequence). This chain's CDR3 is CSATCSGTYEQYF.

This chain links TRBV6-2 or TRBV6-3 with TRBJ2-7. This CDR3 contains 13 residues. CDR1 and CDR2 (germline): MNHEY, SVGEGT. The CDR3 region is CASSYALLGEQYF.

The gene calls are TRBV4-3 and TRBJ1-5. The germline gives CDR1 LGHNA, CDR2 YSLEER. This CDR3 has 12 amino acids. This chain's CDR3 is CASSQDDQPQHF.

J is TRBJ2-1 and V is TRBV9; TCRdb designates TRBD1, a call that cannot be tested without DNA. The germline CDR1 and CDR2 sequences are SGDLS and YYNGEE. The CDR3 length is 15 residues. CDR3 sequence reads: CASSVSGGALNEQFF. Full variable domain (outside the CDR3, taken from reference TRBV9 and TRBJ2-1): DSGVTQTPKHLITATGQRVTLRCSPRSGDLSVYWYQQSLDQGLQFLIQYYNGEERAKGNILERFSAQQFPDLHSELNLSSLELGDSALYFCASSVSGGALNEQFFGPGTRLTVL.

The rearrangement uses TRBV7-9 and TRBJ2-7; checking the TCRdb D call of TRBD2 is not possible without DNA. The CDR3 runs to 15 residues. Germline V lookup: CDR1 SEHNR, CDR2 FQNEAQ (reference sequence). The CDR3 here is CASSIAGGVSYEQYF. The full variable domain, rest sourced from reference TRBV7-9 and TRBJ2-7, is DTGVSQNPRHKITKRGQNVTFRCDPISEHNRLYWYRQTLGQGPEFLTYFQNEAQLEKSRLLSDRFSAERPKGSFSTLEIQRTEQGDSAMYLCASSIAGGVSYEQYFGPGTRLTVT.

V gene TRBV7-9 combines with J gene TRBJ2-1; the D call from TCRdb, TRBD2, cannot be confirmed without DNA. This CDR3 region has 15 residues. Germline V lookup: CDR1 SEHNR, CDR2 FQNEAQ (reference sequence). This CDR3 is CASSFPTSGGHEQFF.

The chain couples TRBV27 to TRBJ2-5; TCRdb's D call, TRBD1, is unchecked because there is no DNA. The CDR3 totals 14 residues. Per germline, CDR1 MNHEY and CDR2 SMNVEV (reference sequence). CDR3 residues: CASKLQGTQETQYF.

The CDR3 spells CASTGAYNSPLHF. J is TRBJ1-6 and V is TRBV2; the D gene TCRdb calls, TRBD1, cannot be checked with no DNA. Germline V gives CDR1 SNHLY, CDR2 FYNNEI. This CDR3 is 13 amino acids long.

The V call is TRBV20-1, the J call TRBJ2-7; with no DNA, the TCRdb D assignment of TRBD2 cannot be verified. This CDR3 spans 14 amino acids. Germline CDR1 reads DFQATT; CDR2 reads SNEGSKA (reference sequence). The CDR3 loop reads CSARSGGSSYEQYF.

The chain uses TRBV27 and TRBJ2-7; no DNA is available, so the TRBD1 call from TCRdb remains unchecked. The CDR3 is made up of 15 amino acids. The germline V gene has CDR1 MNHEY and CDR2 SMNVEV (reference sequence). The CDR3 sequence is CASSLGATTPYEQYF.

The chain combines TRBV5-6 with TRBJ2-3; as DNA is missing, the TRBD2 call by TCRdb cannot be tested. Germline V gives CDR1 SGHDT, CDR2 YYEEEE. This CDR3 spans 17 amino acids. The CDR3 here is CASNPRTSGSLTDTQYF. Full variable domain (remainder filled in from reference TRBV5-6 and TRBJ2-3): DAGVTQSPTHLIKTRGQQVTLRCSPKSGHDTVSWYQQALGQGPQFIFQYYEEEERQRGNFPDRFSGHQFPNYSSELNVNALLLGDSALYLCASNPRTSGSLTDTQYFGPGTRLTVL.

The V gene is TRBV7-2, the J gene TRBJ1-2. The germline gives CDR1 SGHTA, CDR2 FQGNSA. CDR3 size: 15 residues. The CDR3 here is CASSLVPEGIYGYTF.

CDR3 region: CASSLEPGPEQYF. The J gene is TRBJ2-7, the V gene TRBV7-2; TCRdb selects TRBD2, and the lack of DNA leaves this call unchecked. In germline, CDR1 is SGHTA, CDR2 FQGNSA. This CDR3 contains 13 residues.

This CDR3 reads CAISGTRGLAGVVEQFF. V is TRBV10-3 and J is TRBJ2-1; the D gene TCRdb calls, TRBD2, cannot be checked with no DNA. Germline CDR1 reads ENHRY; CDR2 reads SYGVKD. The CDR3 is made up of 17 amino acids.

The chain recombines TRBV28 with TRBJ2-7; TCRdb designates TRBD2, a call that cannot be tested without DNA. Germline V lookup: CDR1 MDHEN, CDR2 SYDVKM. This CDR3 is built from 15 residues. The CDR3 is CASSPPRLENYEQYF.

The rearrangement uses TRBV10-3 and TRBJ2-2; the D gene TCRdb calls, TRBD1, cannot be checked with no DNA. This CDR3 region has 16 residues. CDR1 and CDR2 from the germline V gene are ENHRY and SYGVKD. This CDR3 reads CAISEGGLENTGELFF.

The V and J genes are TRBV5-1 and TRBJ1-1. Germline lookup yields CDR1 SGHRS and CDR2 YFSETQ. The CDR3 is made up of 14 amino acids. CDR3 in amino acids: CASSWGGEDTEAFF.

The chain joins TRBV5-4 to TRBJ2-2. From germline, CDR1 is SGHNT and CDR2 YYREEE (reference sequence). This CDR3 comprises 14 residues. Here the CDR3 reads CASSNPANTGELFF.

The genes are TRBV10-3 and TRBJ2-7. Germline CDR1 ENHRY, CDR2 SYGVKD. The CDR3 loop spans 15 amino acids. CDR3 protein: CAISDPTEITYEQYF.